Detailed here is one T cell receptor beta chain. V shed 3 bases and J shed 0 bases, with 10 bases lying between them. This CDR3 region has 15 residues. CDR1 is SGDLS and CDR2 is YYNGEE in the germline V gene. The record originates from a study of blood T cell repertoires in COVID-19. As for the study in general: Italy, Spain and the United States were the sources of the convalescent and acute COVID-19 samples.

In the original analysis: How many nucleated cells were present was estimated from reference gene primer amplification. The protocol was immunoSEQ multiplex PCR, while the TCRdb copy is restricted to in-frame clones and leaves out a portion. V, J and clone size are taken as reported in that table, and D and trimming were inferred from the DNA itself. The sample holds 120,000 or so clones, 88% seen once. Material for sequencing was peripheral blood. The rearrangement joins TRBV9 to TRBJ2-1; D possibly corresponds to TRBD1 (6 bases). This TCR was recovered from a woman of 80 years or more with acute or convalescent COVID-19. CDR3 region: CASSEGDLSYNEQFF. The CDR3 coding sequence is TGTGCCAGCAGCGAGGGGGACCTCTCCTACAATGAGCAGTTCTTC.